Presented here are 8 T cell receptor beta chains from one specimen sequenced in a study of shared clonotypes between healthy human individuals (dated by TCRdb to 2020 to 2021). Library generation was performed with the immunoSEQ multiplex PCR assay. TCRdb took over this immuneACCESS table, retaining in-frame rearrangements with V and J assigned. Such tables are incomplete; in checked studies, under half of the missing clones stem from an unresolved V gene, and the remainder is unexplained. The sample yields just over 2,000,000 clones; about 95% were counted once. Around 1.1% of the sample is in the top ten clones. CD8 naive samples were CD45RO-negative cells positively selected for CCR7, giving a CD45RA+CCR7+ population that excluded TemRA cells. The sequencing sample was made of naive CD8+ T cells sorted from blood. The cell subset or site label, read with the paper, signifies: CD45RA+CCR7+. Receptors originate from a man between 18 and 35 years old in good health.

The chain combines TRBV4-2 with TRBJ2-3, with TRBD1 as a possible D gene (5 bases). Trimming removed 0 bases from V and 1 base from J, with 11 bases in between. The CDR3 is 16 residues long. Germline CDR1 reads LGHNA; CDR2 reads YNFKEQ. The CDR3: CASSQDRALGTDTQYF. The CDR3 bases are TGTGCCAGCAGCCAAGACAGGGCTCTCGGCACAGATACGCAGTATTTT.

Details on this clone: This sample includes further DNA sequences coding for the same CDR3. The J gene is TRBJ1-5, the V gene TRBV5-4; D uncertain. Germline assignment: CDR1 SGHNT and CDR2 YYREEE (reference sequence). The CDR3 extends over 14 amino acids. V was shortened by 0 bases and J by 2 bases, with 6 bases between the two germline ends. CDR3 protein: CASSLDGGNQPQHF. DNA for the CDR3: TGTGCCAGCAGCTTGGACGGGGGCAATCAGCCCCAGCATTTT.

This clone was recorded only once. The rearrangement uses TRBV6-5 and TRBJ2-1, with no clear D. Germline V gives CDR1 MNHEY, CDR2 SVGAGI. The CDR3 loop spans 13 amino acids. Trimming left V 0 bases short and J 5 bases short, with 5 bases between. The CDR3 sequence is CASSYSYNNEQFF. The DNA of the CDR3 is TGTGCCAGCAGTTACTCTTATAACAATGAGCAGTTCTTC.

The rearrangement uses TRBV5-1 and TRBJ2-4; 8 bases fit TRBD1. The germline V gene has CDR1 SGHRS and CDR2 YFSETQ. Trimming at V came to 4 bases and at J to 0 bases, leaving 15 bases not matched to a gene. The CDR3 is 19 residues long. CDR3 nucleotide sequence: TGCGCCAGCAGCGAAATCCCAAGCCGGGACAGGTTAGCCAAAAACATTCAGTACTTC. This encodes CASSEIPSRDRLAKNIQYF.

The chain uses TRBV27 and TRBJ2-3; the D gene is possibly TRBD2 (6 bases). CDR1 and CDR2 (germline): MNHEY, SMNVEV (reference sequence). The CDR3 consists of 15 residues. V was cut by 2 bases and J by 4 bases, with 13 bases left in between. CDR3 in amino acids: CASSLGAGNSDTQYF. The CDR3 DNA follows: TGTGCCAGCAGTTTAGGAGCGGGTAATTCAGATACGCAGTATTTT.

The DNA of the CDR3 is TGTGCCAGCAGTTTACCCGACAGTAATCAGCCCCAGCATTTT. It specifies CASSLPDSNQPQHF. The V gene is TRBV28, the J gene TRBJ1-5; D perhaps matches TRBD1 (5 bases). The CDR3 runs to 14 residues. Germline lookup yields CDR1 MDHEN and CDR2 SYDVKM. The V end was cut by 2 bases, the J end by 4 bases, with 9 bases between.

The chain is built from TRBV28 and TRBJ1-2; TRBD1 matches at 12 bases. Germline-derived CDR1 and CDR2 are MDHEN and SYDVKM. V lost 1 base and J lost 3; bases outside the gene matches: 15. This CDR3 contains 20 residues. The CDR3 DNA reads as TGTGCCAGCAGTTTATTTTTGGCTGGGACAGGGGGCGCTTCACACTATGGCTACACCTTC. Encoded protein: CASSLFLAGTGGASHYGYTF.

The chain recombines TRBV7-9 with TRBJ2-7; D tentatively reads TRBD1 or TRBD2 (6 bases each). Germline V CDR1 and CDR2: SEHNR, FQNEAQ (reference sequence). This CDR3 comprises 14 residues. V was clipped by 5 bases and J by 0 bases, with 11 bases between them. CDR3 amino acids: CASSAEGGSYEQYF. The CDR3 DNA is TGTGCCAGCAGCGCCGAGGGGGGCTCCTACGAGCAGTACTTC.